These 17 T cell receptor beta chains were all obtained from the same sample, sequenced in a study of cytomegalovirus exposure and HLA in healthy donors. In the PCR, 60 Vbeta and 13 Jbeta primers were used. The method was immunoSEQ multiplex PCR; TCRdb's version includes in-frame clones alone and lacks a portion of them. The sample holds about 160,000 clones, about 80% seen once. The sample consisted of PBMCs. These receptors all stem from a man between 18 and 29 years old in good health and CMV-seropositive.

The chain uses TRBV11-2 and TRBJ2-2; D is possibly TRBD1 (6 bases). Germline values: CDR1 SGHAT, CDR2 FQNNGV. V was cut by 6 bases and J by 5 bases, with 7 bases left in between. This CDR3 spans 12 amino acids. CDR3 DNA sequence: TGTGCCAGCAGAGGGGGAACCGGGGAGCTGTTTTTT. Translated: CASRGGTGELFF.

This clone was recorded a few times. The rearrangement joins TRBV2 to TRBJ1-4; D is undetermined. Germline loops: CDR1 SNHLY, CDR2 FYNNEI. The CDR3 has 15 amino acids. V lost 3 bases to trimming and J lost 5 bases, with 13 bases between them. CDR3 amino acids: CASSEKSIWNEKLFF. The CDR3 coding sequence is TGTGCCAGCAGTGAGAAGAGTATATGGAATGAAAAACTGTTTTTT. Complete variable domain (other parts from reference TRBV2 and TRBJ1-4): EPEVTQTPSHQVTQMGQEVILRCVPISNHLYFYWYRQILGQKVEFLVSFYNNEISEKSEIFDDQFSVERPDGSNFTLKIRSTKLEDSAMYFCASSEKSIWNEKLFFGSGTQLSVL.

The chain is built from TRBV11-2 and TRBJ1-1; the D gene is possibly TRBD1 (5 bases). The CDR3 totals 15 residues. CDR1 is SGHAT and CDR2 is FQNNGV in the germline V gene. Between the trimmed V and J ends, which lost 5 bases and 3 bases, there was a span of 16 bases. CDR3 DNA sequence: TGTGCCAGCAGCCACGGGAGGGGTTGGGACACTGAAGCTTTCTTT. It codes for CASSHGRGWDTEAFF. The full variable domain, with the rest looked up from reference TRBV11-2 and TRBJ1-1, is EAGVAQSPRYKIIEKRQSVAFWCNPISGHATLYWYQQILGQGPKLLIQFQNNGVVDDSQLPKDRFSAERLKGVDSTLKIQPAKLEDSAVYLCASSHGRGWDTEAFFGQGTRLTVV.

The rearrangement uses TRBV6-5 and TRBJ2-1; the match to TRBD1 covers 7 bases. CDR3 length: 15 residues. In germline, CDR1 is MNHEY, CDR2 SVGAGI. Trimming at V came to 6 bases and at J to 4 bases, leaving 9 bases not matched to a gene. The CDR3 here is CASRETGVSYNEQFF. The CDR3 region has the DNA TGTGCCAGCAGGGAAACAGGGGTTTCTTACAATGAGCAGTTCTTC.

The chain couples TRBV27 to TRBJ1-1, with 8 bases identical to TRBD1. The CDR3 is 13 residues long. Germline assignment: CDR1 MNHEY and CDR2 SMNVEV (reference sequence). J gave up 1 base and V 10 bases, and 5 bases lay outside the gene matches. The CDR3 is CATRQGRNTEAFF. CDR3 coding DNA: TGTGCCACCCGACAGGGGAGGAACACTGAAGCTTTCTTT.

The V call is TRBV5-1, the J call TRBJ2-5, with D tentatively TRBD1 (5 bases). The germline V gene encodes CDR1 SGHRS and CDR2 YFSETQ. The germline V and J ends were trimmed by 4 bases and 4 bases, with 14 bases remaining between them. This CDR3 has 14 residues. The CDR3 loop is CASSPTGELETQYF. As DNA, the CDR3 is TGCGCCAGCAGCCCAACAGGTGAACTAGAGACCCAGTACTTC. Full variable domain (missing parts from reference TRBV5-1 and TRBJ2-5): KAGVTQTPRYLIKTRGQQVTLSCSPISGHRSVSWYQQTPGQGLQFLFEYFSETQRNKGNFPGRFSGRQFSNSRSEMNVSTLELGDSALYLCASSPTGELETQYFGPGTRLLVL.

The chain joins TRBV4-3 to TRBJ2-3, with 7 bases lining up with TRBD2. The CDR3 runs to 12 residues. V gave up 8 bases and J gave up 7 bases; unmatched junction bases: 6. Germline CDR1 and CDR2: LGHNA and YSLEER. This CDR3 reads CASEGGDHTQYF. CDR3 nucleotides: TGCGCCAGCGAGGGAGGGGACCATACGCAGTATTTT.

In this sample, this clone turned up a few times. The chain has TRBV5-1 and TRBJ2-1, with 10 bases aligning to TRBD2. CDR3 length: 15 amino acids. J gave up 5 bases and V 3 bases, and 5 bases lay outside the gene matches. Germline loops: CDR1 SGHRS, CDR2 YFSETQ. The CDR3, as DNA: TGCGCCAGCAGCTGGAGCGGGGGGGCCAACAATGAGCAGTTCTTC. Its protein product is CASSWSGGANNEQFF.

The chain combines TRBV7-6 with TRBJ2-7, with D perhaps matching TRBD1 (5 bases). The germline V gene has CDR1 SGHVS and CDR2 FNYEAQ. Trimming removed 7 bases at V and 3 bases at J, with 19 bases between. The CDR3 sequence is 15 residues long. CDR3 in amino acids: CASKPFQGSSYEQYF. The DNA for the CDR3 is TGTGCCAGCAAACCATTTCAGGGATCTAGCTACGAGCAGTACTTC.

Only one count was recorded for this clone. CDR3 residues: CASSLRGGDTDTQYF. The CDR3 nucleotides are TGTGCCAGCAGCTTAAGAGGGGGGGACACAGATACGCAGTATTTT. The chain is built from TRBV7-3 and TRBJ2-3; maybe TRBD2 (7 bases). Germline V CDR1 and CDR2: SGHTA, FQGTGA. Trimming removed 1 base at V and 2 bases at J, with 10 bases between. CDR3 length: 15 amino acids.

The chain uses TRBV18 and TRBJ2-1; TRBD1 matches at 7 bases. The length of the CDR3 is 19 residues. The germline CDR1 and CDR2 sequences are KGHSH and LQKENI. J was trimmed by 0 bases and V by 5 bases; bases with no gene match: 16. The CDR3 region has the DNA TGTGCCAGCTCAAAAATATTAGATAGGGGGCCGAGCTCCTACAATGAGCAGTTCTTC. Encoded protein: CASSKILDRGPSSYNEQFF.

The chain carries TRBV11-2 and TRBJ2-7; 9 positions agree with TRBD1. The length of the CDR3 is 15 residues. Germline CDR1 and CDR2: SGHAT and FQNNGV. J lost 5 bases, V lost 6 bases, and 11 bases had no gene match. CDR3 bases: TGTGCCAGCAGTAGGCTCCGGGACAGGGTAAACGAGCAGTACTTC. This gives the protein CASSRLRDRVNEQYF.

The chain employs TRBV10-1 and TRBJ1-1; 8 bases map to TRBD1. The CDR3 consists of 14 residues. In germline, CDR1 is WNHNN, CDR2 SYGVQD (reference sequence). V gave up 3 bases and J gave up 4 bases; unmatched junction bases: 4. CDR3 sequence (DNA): TGCGCCAGCAGTGATGGCAGGGGGCCCACTGAAGCTTTCTTT. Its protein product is CASSDGRGPTEAFF.

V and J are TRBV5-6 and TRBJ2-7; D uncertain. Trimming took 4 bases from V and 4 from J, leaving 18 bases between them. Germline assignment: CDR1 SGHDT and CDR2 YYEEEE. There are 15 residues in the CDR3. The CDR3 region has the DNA TGTGCCAGCAGCCCGTTGAGTCCGGGTTCATACGAGCAGTACTTC. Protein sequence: CASSPLSPGSYEQYF.

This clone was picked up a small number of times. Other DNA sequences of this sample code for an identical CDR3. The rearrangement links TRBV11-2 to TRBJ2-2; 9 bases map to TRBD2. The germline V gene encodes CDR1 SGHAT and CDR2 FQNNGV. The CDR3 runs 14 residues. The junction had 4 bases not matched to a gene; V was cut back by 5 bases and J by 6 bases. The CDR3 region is CASSLGLAAGELFF. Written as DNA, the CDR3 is TGTGCCAGCAGCCTGGGACTAGCTGCCGGGGAGCTGTTTTTT.

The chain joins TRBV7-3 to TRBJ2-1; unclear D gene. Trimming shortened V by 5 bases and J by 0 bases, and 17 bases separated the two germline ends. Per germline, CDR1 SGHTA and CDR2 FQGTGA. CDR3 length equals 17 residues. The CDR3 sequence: CASSLNPAGSSYNEQFF. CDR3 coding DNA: TGTGCCAGCAGCCTGAATCCAGCAGGCAGCTCCTACAATGAGCAGTTCTTC.

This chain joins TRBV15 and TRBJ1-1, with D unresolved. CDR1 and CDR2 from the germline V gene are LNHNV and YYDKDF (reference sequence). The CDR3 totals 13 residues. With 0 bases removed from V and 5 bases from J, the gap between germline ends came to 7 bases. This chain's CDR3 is CATSRDRRTEAFF. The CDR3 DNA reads TGTGCCACCAGCAGAGATCGCAGAACTGAAGCTTTCTTT.